The present T cell receptor beta chain was sequenced within a study of shared clonotypes between healthy human individuals. Overall study context: Three CD4 naive, three CD4 memory, two CD8 naive and one CD8 memory plate were used per donor.

Healthy HIV-negative adults with no recent acute infections or vaccinations were recruited as donors. Genomic DNA belonging to each subset was distributed in equal measure over several immunoSEQ plates. The data were produced by immunoSEQ multiplex PCR, yet TCRdb's version contains in-frame clones alone and is incomplete. The data hold around 1.5 million clones, with 95% to 99% observed a single time. Notes on this clone: The sample contains more than one DNA sequence encoding this CDR3.

In germline, CDR1 is MNHNY, CDR2 SVGAGI (reference sequence). V dropped 3 bases and J dropped 6 bases, with 4 bases sitting between them. This CDR3 region has 11 residues. This sequence joins TRBV6-6 and TRBJ2-3; D gene ambiguous. The clonotype originates from a man aged 25 to 40 in good health. Sequencing used naive CD4+ T cells sorted from blood. Subset meaning: CD45RA+ positively selected. CDR3 protein: CASSYLDTQYF. Here the CDR3 DNA reads TGTGCCAGCAGTTATTTGGATACGCAGTATTTT.